This entry features one T cell receptor beta chain sequence. Profiling relied on immunoSEQ multiplex PCR, and the TCRdb table lists in-frame clones only, not all of them. The sample consists of about 300,000 clones, about four fifths of them appearing once. The CDR3 loop spans 14 amino acids. Trimming stripped 6 bases from V and 7 bases from J, with 18 bases between. Germline loops: CDR1 MNHEY, CDR2 SVGAGI. This sample was included in a study of blood T cell repertoires in COVID-19. On the study more broadly: Material from acute and convalescent COVID-19 was sourced from the United States, Italy and Spain.

The rearrangement links TRBV6-5 to TRBJ1-2; D not certain. The TCR sequence derives from a human donor with COVID-19, enrolled during active disease. The donor label of this sample is uncertain. The sample comprised peripheral blood. The CDR3 region is CASSPLRVSPGYTF. Here the CDR3 DNA reads TGTGCCAGCAGCCCCTTGAGGGTCTCGCCTGGCTACACCTTC.